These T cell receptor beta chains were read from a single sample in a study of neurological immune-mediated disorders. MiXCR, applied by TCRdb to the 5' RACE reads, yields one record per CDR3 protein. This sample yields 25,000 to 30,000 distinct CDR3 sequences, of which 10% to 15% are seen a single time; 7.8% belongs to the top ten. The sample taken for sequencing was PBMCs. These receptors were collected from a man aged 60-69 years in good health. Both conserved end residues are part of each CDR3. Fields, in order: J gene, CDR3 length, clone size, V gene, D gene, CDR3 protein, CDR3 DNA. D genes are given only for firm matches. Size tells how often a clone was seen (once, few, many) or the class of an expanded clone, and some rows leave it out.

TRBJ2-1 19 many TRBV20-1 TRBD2 CSARGSVAGGGISYNEQFF TGCAGTGCTAGAGGTTCGGTAGCGGGAGGGGGTATATCCTACAATGAGCAGTTCTTC
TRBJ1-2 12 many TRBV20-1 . CSEAGSGDGYTF TGCAGTGAAGCGGGGTCGGGTGATGGCTACACCTTC
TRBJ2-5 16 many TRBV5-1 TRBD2 CASSHRGLARQETQYF TGCGCCAGCAGCCACCGGGGACTAGCGAGGCAAGAGACCCAGTACTTC
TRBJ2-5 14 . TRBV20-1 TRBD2 CSAPTMTSGATQYF TGCAGTGCCCCCACGATGACTAGCGGCGCGACCCAGTACTTC
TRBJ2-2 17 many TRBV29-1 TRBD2 CSVGLIAGNPNTGELFF TGCAGCGTTGGTCTAATAGCGGGGAATCCGAACACCGGGGAGCTGTTTTTT
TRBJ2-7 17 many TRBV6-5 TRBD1 CASSYRRQGLGAYEQYF TGTGCCAGCAGTTACCGACGACAGGGATTAGGGGCCTACGAGCAGTACTTC
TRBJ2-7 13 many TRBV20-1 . CSARDVMDGEQYF TGCAGTGCTAGAGATGTCATGGATGGCGAGCAGTACTTC
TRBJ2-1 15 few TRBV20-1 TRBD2 CSAETGTSGVNEQFF TGCAGTGCAGAGACCGGGACTAGCGGGGTGAATGAGCAGTTCTTC
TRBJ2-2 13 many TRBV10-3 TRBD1 CATRQGDTGELFF TGTGCCACCCGACAGGGAGACACCGGGGAGCTGTTTTTT
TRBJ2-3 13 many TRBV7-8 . CAGGVSGADTQYF TGTGCCGGAGGGGTCTCAGGGGCAGATACGCAGTATTTT
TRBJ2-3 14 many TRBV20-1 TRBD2 CSAKTSGRSDTQYF TGCAGTGCTAAGACTAGCGGGAGGTCGGATACGCAGTATTTT